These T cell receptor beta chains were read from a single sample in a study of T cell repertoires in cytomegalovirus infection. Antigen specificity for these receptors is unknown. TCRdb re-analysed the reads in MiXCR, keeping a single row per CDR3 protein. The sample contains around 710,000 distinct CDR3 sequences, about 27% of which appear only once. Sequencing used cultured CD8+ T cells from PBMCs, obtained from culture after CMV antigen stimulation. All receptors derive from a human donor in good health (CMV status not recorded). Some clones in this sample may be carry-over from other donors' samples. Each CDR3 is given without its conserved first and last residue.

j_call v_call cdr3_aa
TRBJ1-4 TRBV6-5 ASSYSGRTNEKLF
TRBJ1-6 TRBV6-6 ASTQGPGIPLH
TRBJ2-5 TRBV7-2 ASSLETGEETQY
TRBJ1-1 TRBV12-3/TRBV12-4 ASTHSQQETGTEAF
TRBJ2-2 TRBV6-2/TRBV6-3 ASSYSYPIRGARTGELF
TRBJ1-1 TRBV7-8 ASSLGTMAEAF
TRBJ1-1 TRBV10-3 AIIFEGEETEAF
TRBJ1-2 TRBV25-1 ASSEYYDPGATFNYGYT
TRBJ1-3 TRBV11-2 ASSLDFTDESGNTIY
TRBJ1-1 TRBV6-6 ASSLIQGMNTEAF
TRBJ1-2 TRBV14 ASSRRVVPRFDSGYT
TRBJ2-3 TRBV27 ASSPPRHNTQY
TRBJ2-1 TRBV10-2 ASSDPSKESSYNEQF
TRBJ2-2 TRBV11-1 ASSPNPNTGELF
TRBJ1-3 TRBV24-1 ATSAAAGNTIY
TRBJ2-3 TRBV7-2 ASSLLIGGGASDTQY
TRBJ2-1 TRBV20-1 SARGTVYNEQF
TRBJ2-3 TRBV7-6 ASSLVPSKADTQY
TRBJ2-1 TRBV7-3 ASSQPPPRGGSYNEQF
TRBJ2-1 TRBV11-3 ASSFRGREQF
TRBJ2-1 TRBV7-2 ASSLSGERDEQF
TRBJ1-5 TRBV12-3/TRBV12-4 ASSSDSSWSNQPQH
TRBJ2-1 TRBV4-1 ASSLSQVGGTDNEQF
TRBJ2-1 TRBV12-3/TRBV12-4 ASSFLLGGGYDRDNEQF
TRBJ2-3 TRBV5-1 ASSLAVAGGATDTQY
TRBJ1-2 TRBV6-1 ASSSGRLNYGYT
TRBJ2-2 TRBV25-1 ASSNPGGITGELF
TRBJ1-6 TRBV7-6 ASSLGVESPLH
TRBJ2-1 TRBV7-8 ASSLDRAGGRRNEQF
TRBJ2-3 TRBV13 ASRSWQATDTQY
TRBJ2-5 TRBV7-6 ASSLVASGGLETQY
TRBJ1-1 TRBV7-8 ASSPYTGGGGTEAF
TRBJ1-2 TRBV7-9 ASSLRVDGYT
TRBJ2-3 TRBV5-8 ASSLRTGGADTQY
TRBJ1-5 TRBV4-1 ASSQIAPLGNQPQH
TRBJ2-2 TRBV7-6 ASSPRQGAGELF
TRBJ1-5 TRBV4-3 ASSQDRWGSGNQPQH
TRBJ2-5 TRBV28 ASSLPIPRDRVRETQC
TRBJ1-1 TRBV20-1 SARYTNTEAF
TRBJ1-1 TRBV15 ATSRRTEAF
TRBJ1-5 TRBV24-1 ATSGGRSNQPQH
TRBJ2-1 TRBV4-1 ASSQEGLGVYNEQF
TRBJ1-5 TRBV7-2 ASSLEEGYQPQH
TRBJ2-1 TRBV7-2 ASSLYQSREQF
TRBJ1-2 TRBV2 ASSEYGQGAGYGYT
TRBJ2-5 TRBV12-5 ASGLVQRGPEETQY
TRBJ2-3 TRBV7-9 ASRDGSTDTQY
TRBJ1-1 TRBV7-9 ASSLNPGQGMNTEAF
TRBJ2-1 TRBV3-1 ASSQPRGARYNEQF
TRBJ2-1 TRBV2 ASSDPDRGAYNEQF
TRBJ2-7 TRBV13 ASSLQASSYEQY
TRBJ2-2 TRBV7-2 ASSFHPGQVNTGELF
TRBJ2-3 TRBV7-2 ASSLGVGGEADTQY